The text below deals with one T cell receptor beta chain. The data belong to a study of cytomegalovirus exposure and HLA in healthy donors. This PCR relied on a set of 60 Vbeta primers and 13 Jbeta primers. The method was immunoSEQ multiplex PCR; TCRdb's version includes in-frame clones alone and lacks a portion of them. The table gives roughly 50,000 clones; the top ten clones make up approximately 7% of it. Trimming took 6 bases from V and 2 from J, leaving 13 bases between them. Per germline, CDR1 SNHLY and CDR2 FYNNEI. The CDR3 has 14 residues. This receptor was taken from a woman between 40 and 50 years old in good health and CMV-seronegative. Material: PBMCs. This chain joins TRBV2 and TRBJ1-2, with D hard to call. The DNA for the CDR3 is TGTGCCAGCAGCGACACCCGATTCAACTATGGCTACACCTTC. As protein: CASSDTRFNYGYTF.